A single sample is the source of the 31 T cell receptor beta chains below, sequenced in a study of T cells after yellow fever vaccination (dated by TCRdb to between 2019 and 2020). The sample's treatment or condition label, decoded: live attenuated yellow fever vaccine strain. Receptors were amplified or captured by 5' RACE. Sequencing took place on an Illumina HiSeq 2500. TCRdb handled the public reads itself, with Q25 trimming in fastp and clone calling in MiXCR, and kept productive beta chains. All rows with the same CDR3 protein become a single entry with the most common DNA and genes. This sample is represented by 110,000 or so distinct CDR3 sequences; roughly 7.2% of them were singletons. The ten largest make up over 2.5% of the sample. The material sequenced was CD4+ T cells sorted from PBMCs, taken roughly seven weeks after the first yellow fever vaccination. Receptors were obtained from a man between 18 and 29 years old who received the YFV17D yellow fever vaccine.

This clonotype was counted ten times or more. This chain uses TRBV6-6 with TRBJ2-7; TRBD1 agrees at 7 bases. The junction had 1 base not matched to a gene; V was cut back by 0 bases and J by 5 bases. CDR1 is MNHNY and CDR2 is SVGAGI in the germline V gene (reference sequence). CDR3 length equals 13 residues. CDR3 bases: TGTGCCAGCAGTTACTCGACAGGGAACGAGCAGTACTTC. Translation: CASSYSTGNEQYF.

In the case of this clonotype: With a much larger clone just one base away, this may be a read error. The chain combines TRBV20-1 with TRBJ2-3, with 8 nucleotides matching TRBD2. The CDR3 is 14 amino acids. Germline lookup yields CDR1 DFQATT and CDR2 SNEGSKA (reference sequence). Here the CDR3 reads CRATKRGITDTQYF. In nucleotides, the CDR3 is TGCAGAGCTACGAAGCGGGGGATCACAGATACGCAGTATTTT.

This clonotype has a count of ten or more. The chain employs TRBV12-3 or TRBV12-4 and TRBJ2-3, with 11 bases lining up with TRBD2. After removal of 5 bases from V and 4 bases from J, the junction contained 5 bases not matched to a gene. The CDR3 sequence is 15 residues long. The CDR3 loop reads CASSEPGLAADTQYF. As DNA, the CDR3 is TGTGCCAGCAGTGAGCCGGGACTAGCGGCAGATACGCAGTATTTT.

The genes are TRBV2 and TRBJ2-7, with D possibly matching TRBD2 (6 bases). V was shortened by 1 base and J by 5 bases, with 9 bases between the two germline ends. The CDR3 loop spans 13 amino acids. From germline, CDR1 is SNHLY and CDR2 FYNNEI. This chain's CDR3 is CASSEEWGDEQYV. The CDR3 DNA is TGTGCCAGCAGTGAAGAGTGGGGGGACGAGCAGTACGTC.

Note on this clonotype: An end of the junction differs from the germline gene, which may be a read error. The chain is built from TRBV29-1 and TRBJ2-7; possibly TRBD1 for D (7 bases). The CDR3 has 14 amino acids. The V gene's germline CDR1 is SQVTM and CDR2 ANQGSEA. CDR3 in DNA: TGCAGCGTCGCGGGACAGTGGGGATCCTACGAGCATTACTTC. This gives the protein CSVAGQWGSYEHYF.

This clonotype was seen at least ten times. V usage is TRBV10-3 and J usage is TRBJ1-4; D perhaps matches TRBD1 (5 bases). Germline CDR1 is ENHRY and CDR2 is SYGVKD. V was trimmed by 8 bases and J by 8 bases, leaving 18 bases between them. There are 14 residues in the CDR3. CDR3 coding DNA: TGTGCCATCTCCCGGGCGTCGGGGGACGAAAAACTGTTTTTT. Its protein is CAISRASGDEKLFF.

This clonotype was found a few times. The CDR3, as DNA: TGTGCCAGCAGCTTAGTGGGGGCAGATACGCAGTATTTT. Its protein is CASSLVGADTQYF. The gene calls are TRBV7-2 and TRBJ2-3; D may be TRBD1 or TRBD2 (5 bases each). Per the germline V gene, CDR1 is SGHTA and CDR2 is FQGNSA. The V and J ends lost 1 base and 4 bases respectively, with 6 bases between them. The CDR3 extends over 13 amino acids.

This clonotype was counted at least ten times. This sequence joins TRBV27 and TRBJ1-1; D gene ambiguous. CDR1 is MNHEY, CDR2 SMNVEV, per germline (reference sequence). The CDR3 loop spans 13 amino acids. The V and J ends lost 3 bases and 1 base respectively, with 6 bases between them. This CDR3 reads CASSFRRNTEAFF. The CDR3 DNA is TGTGCCAGCAGTTTCAGACGGAACACTGAAGCTTTCTTT.

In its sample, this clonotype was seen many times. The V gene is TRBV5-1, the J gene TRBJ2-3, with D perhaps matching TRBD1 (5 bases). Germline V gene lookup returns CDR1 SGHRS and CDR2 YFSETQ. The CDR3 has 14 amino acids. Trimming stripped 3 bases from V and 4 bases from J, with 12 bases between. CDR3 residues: CASSSSGRADTQYF. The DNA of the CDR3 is TGCGCCAGCAGCTCATCGGGCAGGGCAGATACGCAGTATTTT.

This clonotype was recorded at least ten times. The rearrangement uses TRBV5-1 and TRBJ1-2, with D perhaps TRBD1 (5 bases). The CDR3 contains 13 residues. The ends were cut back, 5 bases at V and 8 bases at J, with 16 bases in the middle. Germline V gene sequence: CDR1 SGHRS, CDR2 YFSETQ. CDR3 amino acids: CASRVSPRGGYTF. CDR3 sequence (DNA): TGCGCCAGCAGGGTCAGCCCTCGGGGGGGCTACACCTTC.

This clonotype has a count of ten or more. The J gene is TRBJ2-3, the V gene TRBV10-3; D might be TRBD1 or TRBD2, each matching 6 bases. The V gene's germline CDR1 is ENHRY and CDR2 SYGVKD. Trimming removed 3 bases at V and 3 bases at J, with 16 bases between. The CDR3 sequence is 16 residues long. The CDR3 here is CAISEGNRGQTDTQYF. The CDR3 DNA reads TGTGCCATCAGTGAAGGGAACCGGGGGCAGACAGATACGCAGTATTTT.

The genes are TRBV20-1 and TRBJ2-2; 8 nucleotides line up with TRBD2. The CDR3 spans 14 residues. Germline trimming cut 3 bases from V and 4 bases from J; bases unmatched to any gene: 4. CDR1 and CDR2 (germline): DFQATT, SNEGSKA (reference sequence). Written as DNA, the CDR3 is TGCAGTGCTAGGACGGGGGGGATCACCGGGGAGCTGTTTTTT. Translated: CSARTGGITGELFF.

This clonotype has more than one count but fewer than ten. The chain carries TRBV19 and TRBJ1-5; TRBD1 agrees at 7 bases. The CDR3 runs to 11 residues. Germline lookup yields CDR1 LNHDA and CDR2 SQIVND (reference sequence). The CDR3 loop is CATGSMQPQHF. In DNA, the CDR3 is TGTGCGACAGGGTCGATGCAGCCCCAGCATTTT.

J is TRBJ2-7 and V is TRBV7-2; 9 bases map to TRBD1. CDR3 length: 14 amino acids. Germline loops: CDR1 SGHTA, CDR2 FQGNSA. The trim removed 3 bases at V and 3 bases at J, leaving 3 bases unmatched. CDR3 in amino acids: CASSLGQGLYEQYF. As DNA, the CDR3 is TGTGCCAGCAGCTTGGGACAGGGCCTCTACGAGCAGTACTTC.

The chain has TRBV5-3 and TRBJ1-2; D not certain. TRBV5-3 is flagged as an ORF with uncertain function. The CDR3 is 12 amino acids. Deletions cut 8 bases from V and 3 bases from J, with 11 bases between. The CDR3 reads CASSAGHYGYTF. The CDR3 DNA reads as TGTGCCAGCAGCGCCGGGCACTATGGCTACACCTTC.

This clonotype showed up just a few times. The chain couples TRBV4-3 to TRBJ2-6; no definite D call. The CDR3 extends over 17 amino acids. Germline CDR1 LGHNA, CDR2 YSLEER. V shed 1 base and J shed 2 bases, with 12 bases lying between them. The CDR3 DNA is TGCGCCAGCAGCCAAGTGGGTCCCGATCCTGGGGCCAACGTCCTGACTTTC. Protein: CASSQVGPDPGANVLTF.

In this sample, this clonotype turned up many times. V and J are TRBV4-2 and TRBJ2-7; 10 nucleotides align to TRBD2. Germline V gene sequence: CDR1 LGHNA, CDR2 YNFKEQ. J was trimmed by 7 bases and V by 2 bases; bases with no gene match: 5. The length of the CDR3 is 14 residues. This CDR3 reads CASSQTTSGREQYF. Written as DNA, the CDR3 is TGTGCCAGCAGCCAAACGACTAGCGGGCGGGAGCAGTACTTC.

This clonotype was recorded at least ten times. CDR3 DNA: TGTGCCAGCAGAGGGACAGTTTTCCCCCTCCACTTT. Translated, it gives CASRGTVFPLHF. V gene TRBV25-1 combines with J gene TRBJ1-6, with 7 bases that match TRBD1. The CDR3 contains 12 residues. With 6 bases clipped from V and 13 bases from J, the junction kept 6 bases outside the gene matches. Germline loops: CDR1 MGHDK, CDR2 SYGVNS.

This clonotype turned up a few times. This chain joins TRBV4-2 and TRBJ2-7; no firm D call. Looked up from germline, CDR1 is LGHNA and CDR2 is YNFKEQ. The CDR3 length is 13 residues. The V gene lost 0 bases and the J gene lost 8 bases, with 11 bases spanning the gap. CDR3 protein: CASSQDEARQQYF. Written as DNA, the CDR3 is TGTGCCAGCAGCCAAGATGAGGCGAGGCAGCAGTACTTC.

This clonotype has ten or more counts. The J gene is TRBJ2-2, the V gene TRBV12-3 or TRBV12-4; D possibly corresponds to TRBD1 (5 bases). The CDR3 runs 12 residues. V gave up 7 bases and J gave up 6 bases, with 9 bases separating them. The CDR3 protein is CASKKGAGELFF. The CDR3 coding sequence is TGTGCCAGCAAAAAAGGGGCCGGGGAGCTGTTTTTT.

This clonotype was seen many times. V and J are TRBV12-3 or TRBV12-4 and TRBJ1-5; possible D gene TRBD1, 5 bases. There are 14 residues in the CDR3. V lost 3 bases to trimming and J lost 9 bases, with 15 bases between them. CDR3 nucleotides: TGTGCCAGCAGTTTGGGGGTAGAGTTTTGGCCCCAGCATTTT. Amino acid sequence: CASSLGVEFWPQHF.

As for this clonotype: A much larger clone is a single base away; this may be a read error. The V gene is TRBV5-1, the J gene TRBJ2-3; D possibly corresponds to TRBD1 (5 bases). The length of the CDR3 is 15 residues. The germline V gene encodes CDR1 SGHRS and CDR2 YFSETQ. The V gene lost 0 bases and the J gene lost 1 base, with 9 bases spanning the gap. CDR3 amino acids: CASSLAGRGTDTQYF. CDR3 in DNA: TGCGCCAGCAGCTTGGCCGGCAGGGGCACAGATACGCAGTATTTT.

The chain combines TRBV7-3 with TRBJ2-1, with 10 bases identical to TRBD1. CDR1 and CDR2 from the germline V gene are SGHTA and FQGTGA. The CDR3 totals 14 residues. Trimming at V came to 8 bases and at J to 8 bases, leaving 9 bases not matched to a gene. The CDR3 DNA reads TGTGCCAGCCAAGCCGGGACAGGGGAGTATGAGCAGTTCTTC. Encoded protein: CASQAGTGEYEQFF.

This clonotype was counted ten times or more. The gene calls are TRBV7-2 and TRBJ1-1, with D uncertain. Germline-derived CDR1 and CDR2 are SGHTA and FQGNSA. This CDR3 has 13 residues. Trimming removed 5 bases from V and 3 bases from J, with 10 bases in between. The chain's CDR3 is CASSATSYTEAFF. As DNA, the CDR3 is TGTGCCAGCAGCGCGACAAGCTACACTGAAGCTTTCTTT.

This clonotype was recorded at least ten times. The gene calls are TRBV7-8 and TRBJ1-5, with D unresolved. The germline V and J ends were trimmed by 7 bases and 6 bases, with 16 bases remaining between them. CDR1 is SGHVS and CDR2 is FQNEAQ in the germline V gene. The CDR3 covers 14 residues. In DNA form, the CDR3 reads TGTGCCAGCACGTCCTTTGGGTCCCGTCAGCCCCAGCATTTT. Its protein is CASTSFGSRQPQHF. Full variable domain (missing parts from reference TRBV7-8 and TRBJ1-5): GAGVSQSPRYKVAKRGQDVALRCDPISGHVSLFWYQQALGQGPEFLTYFQNEAQLDKSGLPSDRFFAERPEGSVSTLKIQRTQQEDSAVYLCASTSFGSRQPQHFGDGTRLSIL.

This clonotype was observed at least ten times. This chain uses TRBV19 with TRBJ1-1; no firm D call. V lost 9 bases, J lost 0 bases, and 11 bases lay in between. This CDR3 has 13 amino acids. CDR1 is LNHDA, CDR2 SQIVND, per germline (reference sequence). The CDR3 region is CASMSGLNTEAFF. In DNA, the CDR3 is TGTGCCAGCATGTCAGGTTTGAACACTGAAGCTTTCTTT.

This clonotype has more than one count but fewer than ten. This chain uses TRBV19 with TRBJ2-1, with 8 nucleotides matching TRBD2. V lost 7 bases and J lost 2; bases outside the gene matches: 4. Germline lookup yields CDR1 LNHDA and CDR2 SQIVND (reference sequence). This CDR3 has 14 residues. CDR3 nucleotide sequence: TGTGCCAGTATAAGCGGGGGAGCCTACAATGAGCAGTTCTTC. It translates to CASISGGAYNEQFF.

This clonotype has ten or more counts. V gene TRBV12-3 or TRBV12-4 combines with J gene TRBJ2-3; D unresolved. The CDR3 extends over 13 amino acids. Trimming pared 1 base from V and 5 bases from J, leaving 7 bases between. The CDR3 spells CASSLDSRDTQYF. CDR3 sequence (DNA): TGTGCCAGCAGTTTAGACTCGAGAGATACGCAGTATTTT.

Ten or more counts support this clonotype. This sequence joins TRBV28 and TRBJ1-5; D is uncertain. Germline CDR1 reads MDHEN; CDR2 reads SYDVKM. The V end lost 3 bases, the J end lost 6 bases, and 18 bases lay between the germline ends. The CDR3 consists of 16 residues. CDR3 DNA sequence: TGTGCCAGCAGTTTTATCTCGTCCGGGCGTATTCAGCCCCAGCATTTT. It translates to CASSFISSGRIQPQHF.

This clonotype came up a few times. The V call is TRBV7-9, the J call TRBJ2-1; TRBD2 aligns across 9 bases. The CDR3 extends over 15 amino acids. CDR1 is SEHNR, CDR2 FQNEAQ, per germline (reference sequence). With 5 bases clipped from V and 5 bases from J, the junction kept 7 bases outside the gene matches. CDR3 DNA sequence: TGTGCCAGCAGCGAAAGGCGACTAGCGGACAATGAGCAGTTCTTC. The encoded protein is CASSERRLADNEQFF.

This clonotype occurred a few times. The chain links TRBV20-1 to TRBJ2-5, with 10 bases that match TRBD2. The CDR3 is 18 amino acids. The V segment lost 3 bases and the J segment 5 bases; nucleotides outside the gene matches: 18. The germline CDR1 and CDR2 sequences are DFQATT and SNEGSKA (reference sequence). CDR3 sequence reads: CSARDSGGAPAVWETQYF. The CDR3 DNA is TGCAGTGCTAGGGACAGCGGGGGGGCCCCGGCCGTATGGGAGACCCAGTACTTC.